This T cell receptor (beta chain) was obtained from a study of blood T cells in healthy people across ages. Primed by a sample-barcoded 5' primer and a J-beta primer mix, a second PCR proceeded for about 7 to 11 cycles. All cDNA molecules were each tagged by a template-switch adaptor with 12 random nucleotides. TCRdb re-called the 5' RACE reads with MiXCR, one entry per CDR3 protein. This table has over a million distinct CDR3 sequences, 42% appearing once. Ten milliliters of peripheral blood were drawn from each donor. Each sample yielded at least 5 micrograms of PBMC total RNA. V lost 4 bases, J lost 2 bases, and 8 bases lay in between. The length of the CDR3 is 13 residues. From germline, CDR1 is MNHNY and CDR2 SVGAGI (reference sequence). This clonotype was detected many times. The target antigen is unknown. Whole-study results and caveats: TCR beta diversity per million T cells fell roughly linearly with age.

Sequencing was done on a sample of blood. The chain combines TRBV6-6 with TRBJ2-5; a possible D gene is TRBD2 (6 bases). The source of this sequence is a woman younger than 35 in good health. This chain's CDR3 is CASSSSEQETQYF. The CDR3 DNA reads TGTGCCAGCAGTTCTAGCGAGCAAGAGACCCAGTACTTC.